A selection of T cell receptor beta chains follows, all from one sample in a study of shared clonotypes between healthy human individuals. Generated by immunoSEQ multiplex PCR, the TCRdb table keeps only in-frame clones and is missing some. The data show 850,000 to 1,100,000 clones, approximately 75% seen once. The sequenced sample was memory CD4+ T cells from PBMCs. The source is a man between 18 and 35 years old in good health. Some clones in this sample may be carry-over from other donors' samples. Each CDR3 is given with its conserved first and last residue. D genes are given only for firm matches. Some rows have no size entry. The others give once, few or many, or a class for an expanded clone.

cdr3_aa,cdr3_nt,d_call,cdr3_length,v_call,clone_size,j_call
CASSVREQHTEAFF,TGTGCCAGCAGCGTCAGGGAACAACACACTGAAGCTTTCTTT,.,14,TRBV4-2,once,TRBJ1-1
CASSFPRGQSYGYTF,TGTGCCAGCAGTTTCCCCAGGGGGCAGAGCTATGGCTACACCTTC,TRBD1,15,TRBV28,.,TRBJ1-2
CASSLPKITDTQYF,TGTGCCAGCAGCTTGCCGAAGATCACAGATACGCAGTATTTT,.,14,TRBV5-6,.,TRBJ2-3
CASSQGGETQYF,TGTGCCAGCTCACAGGGTGGGGAGACCCAGTACTTC,.,12,TRBV18,.,TRBJ2-5
CASSPYTGYQETQYF,TGTGCCAGCAGCCCATACACAGGGTACCAAGAGACCCAGTACTTC,.,15,TRBV7-7,.,TRBJ2-5
CASTPSSVGEQFF,TGTGCCAGCACCCCCTCTAGTGTGGGTGAGCAGTTCTTC,.,13,TRBV2,.,TRBJ2-1
CASSEGLAGIYEQYF,TGCGCCAGCAGCGAGGGACTAGCGGGGATCTACGAGCAGTACTTC,TRBD2,15,TRBV5-1,.,TRBJ2-7
CASSLGTSGDNEQFF,TGTGCCAGCAGCTTAGGGACCAGCGGGGACAATGAGCAGTTCTTC,TRBD2,15,TRBV5-8,.,TRBJ2-1
CASSPVGRGANVLTF,TGTGCCAGCAGCCCCGTAGGGCGGGGGGCCAACGTCCTGACTTTC,.,15,TRBV14,.,TRBJ2-6
CASGEPLPPDTQYF,TGTGCCAGCGGCGAACCGCTCCCGCCAGATACGCAGTATTTT,.,14,TRBV28,.,TRBJ2-3
CASSPGGSATYEQYF,TGTGCCAGCAGCCCCGGGGGGAGTGCCACCTACGAGCAGTACTTC,TRBD2,15,TRBV6-5,.,TRBJ2-7
CASTELTGRGNTEAFF,TGTGCCAGCACCGAACTGACAGGCCGGGGGAACACTGAAGCTTTCTTT,.,16,TRBV6-6,.,TRBJ1-1
CASGKMRNTIYF,TGTGCCAGCGGGAAAATGCGAAACACCATATATTTT,.,12,TRBV28,.,TRBJ1-3
CASSLTGMGQLQHF,TGTGCCAGCAGCTTGACAGGGATGGGGCAGCTCCAGCATTTT,TRBD1,14,TRBV7-2,.,TRBJ1-5